The clone carrying this TCR beta chain was counted at least ten times. What it binds is not known. The DNA ends 3 residues before the CDR3 does, and the rest of the CDR3 is filled in from the germline J gene. Data came from immunoSEQ multiplex PCR; TCRdb stores just in-frame clones and leaves some out. In total the sample includes roughly 60,000 clones, none of them seen once. This sample was taken from a study of T cell clonality in common variable immunodeficiency. General study results and limits: Fewer TCRbeta clones were shared among CVID subjects than controls. TCRbeta clonality was increased in CVID versus healthy controls.

The length of the CDR3 is 15 residues. Unmatched junction bases numbered 3, after V lost 7 bases and J lost 3 bases. Germline loops: CDR1 SQVTM, CDR2 ANQGSEA. The genes are TRBV29-1 and TRBJ2-2; 15 bases are a match to TRBD2. The receptor was derived from a person aged 18 to 75 in good health. The sample consisted of peripheral blood mononuclear cells. This CDR3 is CSAGLAGGYTGELFF. The part of the CDR3 DNA that was read is TGCAGCGCTGGACTAGCGGGAGGGTACACCGGGGAG.